This is a list of T cell receptor beta chains from one sample in a study of cytomegalovirus exposure and HLA in healthy donors. Sequenced by immunoSEQ multiplex PCR; TCRdb stores in-frame clones only, minus some. The sample lists some 150,000 clones, about 75% occurring once. The sample taken for sequencing was PBMCs. These receptors were obtained from a man in his thirties or forties in good health and CMV-seronegative. Both conserved end residues are part of each CDR3. A D gene is named only where the DNA matches it firmly. Some rows mark clone size as missing; the rest say once, few, many or name a class of expanded clone.

J gene | clone size | V gene | D gene | CDR3 protein | CDR3 DNA
TRBJ1-5 | - | TRBV11-3 | TRBD1 | CASSPGQGFNQPQHF | TGTGCCAGCAGCCCCGGACAGGGTTTCAATCAGCCCCAGCATTTT
TRBJ2-6 | once | TRBV11-1 | - | CASSFLGSGAGANGLTF | TGTGCCAGCAGCTTTTTGGGTTCGGGAGCTGGGGCCAACGGCCTGACTTTC
TRBJ2-3 | - | TRBV28 | TRBD1 | CATRLGQGGDTQYF | TGTGCCACCCGACTTGGACAGGGGGGAGATACGCAGTATTTT
TRBJ2-5 | - | TRBV11-2 | - | CASSFSLQETQYF | TGTGCCAGCAGCTTTAGCTTACAAGAGACCCAGTACTTC
TRBJ2-7 | - | TRBV5-1 | TRBD1 | CASSFPGQGFYEQYF | TGCGCCAGCAGCTTTCCGGGACAGGGCTTCTACGAGCAGTACTTC
TRBJ2-2 | - | TRBV28 | - | CASSLDQGYTGELFF | TGTGCCAGCAGTTTAGACCAGGGATACACCGGGGAGCTGTTTTTT
TRBJ2-5 | - | TRBV13 | TRBD2 | CASSPFLSGSKETQYF | TGTGCCAGCAGCCCCTTCCTTAGCGGGAGTAAAGAGACCCAGTACTTC
TRBJ2-7 | - | TRBV28 | - | CASSSYGGKQYF | TGTGCCAGCAGTTCCTACGGAGGGAAGCAGTACTTC
TRBJ2-1 | - | TRBV11-1 | - | CASSRVEDEQFF | TGTGCCAGCAGCCGCGTGGAGGATGAGCAGTTCTTC
TRBJ2-6 | - | TRBV7-8 | - | CASSQVPAHSGANGLTF | TGTGCCAGCAGCCAAGTTCCAGCCCACTCTGGGGCCAACGGCCTGACTTTC
TRBJ2-2 | - | TRBV11-2 | TRBD2 | CASSWGLAEAGELFF | TGTGCCAGCAGCTGGGGACTAGCGGAGGCCGGGGAGCTGTTTTTT
TRBJ1-2 | - | TRBV28 | - | CASSSPGRFYGYTF | TGTGCCAGCAGTTCTCCAGGGAGGTTCTATGGCTACACCTTC
TRBJ1-1 | - | TRBV28 | TRBD1 | CASSTILFRAGTGRNTEAFF | TGTGCCAGCTCCACTATTCTGTTTAGAGCCGGGACAGGGAGGAACACTGAAGCTTTCTTT
TRBJ1-5 | - | TRBV28 | - | CASSSNPQPQHF | TGTGCCAGCAGTTCAAATCCTCAGCCCCAGCATTTT
TRBJ2-7 | few | TRBV7-6 | TRBD2 | CASSLGGRAYEQYF | TGTGCCAGCAGCTTAGGCGGGAGGGCCTACGAGCAGTACTTC
TRBJ1-5 | once | TRBV7-8 | - | CASSLGGGNQPQHF | TGTGCCAGCAGCTTGGGAGGAGGCAATCAGCCCCAGCATTTT
TRBJ2-1 | - | TRBV9 | - | CASSVGGGAYNEQFF | TGTGCCAGCAGCGTAGGAGGGGGGGCCTACAATGAGCAGTTCTTC
TRBJ1-6 | - | TRBV28 | TRBD1 | CAVQGPRAENSPLHF | TGTGCCGTACAGGGGCCCCGAGCAGAGAATTCACCCCTCCACTTT
TRBJ2-1 | - | TRBV7-3 | TRBD2 | CASSSPGTSVNNEQFF | TGTGCCAGCAGCTCCCCCGGGACTAGCGTAAACAATGAGCAGTTCTTC
TRBJ2-7 | - | TRBV5-6 | TRBD1 | CASSRAGTGVNEQYF | TGTGCCAGCAGCCGCGCCGGGACAGGGGTTAACGAGCAGTACTTC
TRBJ1-1 | - | TRBV6-1 | - | CASSEPYLTVNTEAFF | TGTGCCAGCAGTGAACCTTACTTGACAGTGAACACTGAAGCTTTCTTT
TRBJ2-7 | - | TRBV7-8 | TRBD1 | CASSKTGSLAYEQYF | TGTGCCAGCAGCAAGACAGGGAGTTTGGCCTACGAGCAGTACTTC